This TCR beta chain was sequenced for a study of blood T cell repertoires in COVID-19. Overall study context: Acute-phase and convalescent COVID-19 samples originated in the United States, Italy and Spain. PBMCs, B-cell-depleted T cells, or T cells were the source of the cDNA or gDNA that made up the material.

CDR1 is LNHDA, CDR2 SQIVND, per germline (reference sequence). With V trimmed by 5 bases and J by 6 bases, 16 bases remained unmatched. This CDR3 is built from 16 residues. Original methodology: The assay estimated nucleated cells by amplifying reference gene primers. Clones were sequenced by immunoSEQ multiplex PCR, and TCRdb holds only the in-frame ones, with some missing. That table supplies the V and J calls and clone size; D and trimming were determined from the DNA. The table includes hundreds of thousands of clones, roughly 83% detected once. The material sequenced was peripheral blood. The receptor comes from a man in his forties with acute or convalescent COVID-19. The J gene is TRBJ2-7, the V gene TRBV19; 7 nucleotides agree with TRBD2. CDR3 in DNA: TGTGCCAGTAGTTTTTTCGCGGGAGACTTTTCTTCCGAGCAGTACTTC. Encoded protein: CASSFFAGDFSSEQYF.